The 20 T cell receptor beta chains reported below all come from one sample, sequenced in a study of T cells after yellow fever vaccination. MiXCR, applied by TCRdb to the 5' RACE reads, yields one record per CDR3 protein. The sample records 500,000 to 650,000 distinct CDR3 sequences, about 17% being singletons. The sample here was PBMCs, taken roughly 5 days after the first yellow fever vaccination. The receptor set was obtained from a man aged 18 to 30 who received the YFV17D yellow fever vaccine.

This clonotype was picked up a small number of times. The DNA of the CDR3 is TGCAGTGCTCGAATACCCAGGTCGAATCAGCCCCAGCATTTT. This translates into CSARIPRSNQPQHF. The rearrangement uses TRBV20-1 and TRBJ1-5; no firm D call. V was cut by 5 bases and J by 4 bases, with 15 bases left in between. The CDR3 spans 14 residues. Germline V gene data show CDR1 as DFQATT and CDR2 as SNEGSKA (reference sequence).

This clonotype came up many times. CDR3 sequence reads: CASSQEHRGYEQYF. Here the CDR3 DNA reads TGCGCCAGCAGCCAAGAGCACAGGGGCTACGAGCAGTACTTC. The genes are TRBV4-1 and TRBJ2-7, with 7 positions matching TRBD1. The CDR3 has 14 amino acids. Trimming removed 0 bases from V and 3 bases from J; junction bases left unmatched: 2. The germline V gene encodes CDR1 MGHRA and CDR2 YSYEKL.

The V call is TRBV24-1, the J call TRBJ2-3, with 9 bases identical to TRBD1. Germline CDR1 is KGHDR and CDR2 is SFDVKD. With 2 bases clipped from V and 3 bases from J, the junction kept 5 bases outside the gene matches. The CDR3 covers 16 residues. The CDR3 is CATSDSTGGRTDTQYF. CDR3 bases: TGTGCCACCAGTGATTCCACAGGGGGCCGGACAGATACGCAGTATTTT.

This clonotype was seen a few times. V usage is TRBV19 and J usage is TRBJ1-1; D is ambiguous. The germline V gene encodes CDR1 LNHDA and CDR2 SQIVND (reference sequence). This CDR3 spans 15 amino acids. Trimming removed 0 bases at V and 0 bases at J, with 8 bases between. As DNA, the CDR3 is TGTGCCAGTAGTATAGATCGGGCAGTGAACACTGAAGCTTTCTTT. Amino acids: CASSIDRAVNTEAFF.

This chain links TRBV29-1 with TRBJ2-3; 10 bases fit TRBD2. After removal of 0 bases from V and 4 bases from J, the junction contained 10 bases not matched to a gene. This CDR3 is 17 amino acids long. CDR1 is SQVTM and CDR2 is ANQGSEA in the germline V gene. CDR3 coding DNA: TGCAGCGTTGAAGACGGAAGGGCTAGCGGGGGTGCAGATACGCAGTATTTT. It yields the protein CSVEDGRASGGADTQYF.

The chain uses TRBV24-1 and TRBJ2-1; 15 positions match TRBD2. The germline CDR1 and CDR2 sequences are KGHDR and SFDVKD. CDR3 length: 16 residues. The junction had 6 bases not matched to a gene; V was cut back by 5 bases and J by 8 bases. The DNA of the CDR3 is TGTGCCACCAGTGTTCGGACTAGCGGGGGGGGGGATGAGCAGTTCTTC. Amino acids: CATSVRTSGGGDEQFF.

In its sample, this clonotype was seen a few times. This sequence joins TRBV5-1 and TRBJ2-5; D not certain. V lost 0 bases and J 5 bases, leaving 11 bases between the germline ends. The CDR3 contains 14 residues. Germline values: CDR1 SGHRS, CDR2 YFSETQ. The CDR3 protein is CASSLVQDRETQYF. As DNA, the CDR3 is TGCGCCAGCAGCTTGGTGCAGGACCGGGAGACCCAGTACTTC.

The CDR3 region is CASSFGYSNQPQHF. CDR3 bases: TGTGCCAGCAGTTTTGGCTATAGCAATCAGCCCCAGCATTTT. The genes are TRBV7-2 and TRBJ1-5, with unresolved D. The CDR3 has 14 amino acids. CDR1 and CDR2 (germline): SGHTA, FQGNSA. The V and J ends lost 6 bases and 0 bases respectively, with 9 bases between them.

J is TRBJ2-1 and V is TRBV10-3; 8 nucleotides match TRBD1. The V segment lost 4 bases and the J segment 6 bases; nucleotides outside the gene matches: 11. CDR3 length: 16 amino acids. Looked up from germline, CDR1 is ENHRY and CDR2 is SYGVKD. CDR3 DNA sequence: TGTGCCATCAGTGGGGGGAGACAGGGGTCCCGCAATGAGCAGTTCTTC. Protein sequence: CAISGGRQGSRNEQFF.

The chain employs TRBV2 and TRBJ2-1; D tentatively reads TRBD1 or TRBD2 (6 bases each). V was clipped by 6 bases and J by 9 bases, with 21 bases between them. The CDR3 is 15 residues long. Germline assignment: CDR1 SNHLY and CDR2 FYNNEI. CDR3 region: CASSWGRGELSEQFF. The CDR3 nucleotides are TGTGCCAGCAGCTGGGGGCGGGGCGAGCTCTCTGAGCAGTTCTTC.

This clonotype was detected many times. The chain uses TRBV7-2 and TRBJ1-3, with no clear D. The CDR3 extends over 13 amino acids. Germline loops: CDR1 SGHTA, CDR2 FQGNSA. Trimming shortened V by 0 bases and J by 5 bases, and 5 bases separated the two germline ends. DNA for the CDR3: TGTGCCAGCAGCTTAGCCGGGAGAAACACCATATATTTT. Protein: CASSLAGRNTIYF.

The chain is built from TRBV20-1 and TRBJ2-7; 7 bases are a match to TRBD1. Unmatched junction bases numbered 10, after V lost 2 bases and J lost 0 bases. The germline V gene encodes CDR1 DFQATT and CDR2 SNEGSKA (reference sequence). The CDR3 length is 16 residues. CDR3 DNA: TGCAGTGCTAGAAGGCCAGGACAGGAGTTCTCCTACGAGCAGTACGTC. This encodes CSARRPGQEFSYEQYV.

This clonotype was recorded a few times. The V and J genes are TRBV6-5 and TRBJ2-7; 9 bases fit TRBD2. The CDR3 loop spans 15 amino acids. Germline V gene lookup returns CDR1 MNHEY and CDR2 SVGAGI. V dropped 6 bases and J dropped 2; count of bases not matched to a gene: 8. The CDR3 sequence: CASRTPGLAPYEQYF. CDR3 bases: TGTGCCAGCAGGACCCCGGGACTAGCTCCCTACGAGCAGTACTTC.

This clonotype was counted between two and nine times. This chain links TRBV6-1 with TRBJ1-2; tentative D call: TRBD1 (5 bases). V was cut by 6 bases and J by 1 base, with 12 bases left in between. This CDR3 spans 14 amino acids. CDR1 and CDR2 from the germline V gene are MNHNS and SASEGT. The chain's CDR3 is CASRQGGYNYGYTF. The CDR3 DNA sequence: TGTGCCAGCAGGCAGGGAGGATATAACTATGGCTACACCTTC.

The chain couples TRBV15 to TRBJ1-5; D is possibly TRBD1 (5 bases). V dropped 3 bases and J dropped 6 bases, with 15 bases sitting between them. Germline CDR1 LNHNV, CDR2 YYDKDF (reference sequence). The CDR3 extends over 15 amino acids. As DNA, the CDR3 is TGTGCCACCAGCAGCAGGGTCACCCCTCCTCAGCCCCAGCATTTT. It yields the protein CATSSRVTPPQPQHF.

This clonotype has a handful of counts. J is TRBJ2-5 and V is TRBV29-1; the D gene is possibly TRBD2 (5 bases). This CDR3 is 14 amino acids long. The germline CDR1 and CDR2 sequences are SQVTM and ANQGSEA. V was pared by 1 base and J by 4 bases, with 13 bases between. DNA for the CDR3: TGCAGCGTTGAAGTGGCGGGCAGAGGAGAGACCCAGTACTTC. This encodes CSVEVAGRGETQYF.

The gene calls are TRBV4-3 and TRBJ1-6, with 11 bases matching TRBD1. Germline CDR1 is LGHNA and CDR2 is YSLEER. The ends lost 5 bases at V and 3 bases at J; junction bases unmatched: 3. This CDR3 has 16 amino acids. This CDR3 reads CASSFGTGGYNSPLHF. CDR3 in DNA: TGCGCCAGCAGCTTCGGGACAGGGGGCTATAATTCACCCCTCCACTTT.

The chain is built from TRBV14 and TRBJ2-7; D is unresolved. The CDR3 consists of 15 residues. V shed 0 bases and J shed 6 bases, with 15 bases lying between them. CDR1 and CDR2 from the germline V gene are SGHDN and FVKESK. CDR3 loop: CASSQDRRKWAEQYF. CDR3 nucleotide sequence: TGTGCCAGCAGCCAAGATCGGCGAAAATGGGCCGAGCAGTACTTC.

This clonotype was picked up many times. The rearrangement links TRBV6-4 to TRBJ2-3; D possibly corresponds to TRBD2 (5 bases). Trimming shortened V by 2 bases and J by 3 bases, and 6 bases separated the two germline ends. Germline V gene lookup returns CDR1 MRHNA and CDR2 SNTAGT. The CDR3 consists of 13 residues. The CDR3 region is CASSDRETDTQYF. In DNA, the CDR3 is TGTGCCAGCAGTGACAGGGAGACAGATACGCAGTATTTT.

Only a few counts were recorded for this clonotype. The chain employs TRBV28 and TRBJ2-7, with 7 nucleotides matching TRBD2. Germline V gene data show CDR1 as MDHEN and CDR2 as SYDVKM. The CDR3 consists of 13 residues. V shed 5 bases and J 2 bases; nucleotides not matched to a gene: 3. The CDR3 nucleotides are TGTGCCAGCAGTAGCGGGGAAACCTACGAGCAGTACGTC. Protein sequence: CASSSGETYEQYV.